The clone carrying this T cell receptor beta chain was found once. From germline, CDR1 is LNHDA and CDR2 SQIVND (reference sequence). The CDR3 covers 13 residues. Trimming left V 3 bases short and J 7 bases short, with 9 bases between. Profiling relied on immunoSEQ multiplex PCR, and the TCRdb table lists in-frame clones only, not all of them. The sample includes 350,000 to 400,000 clones, 80% to 90% of them seen just once. The entry originates in a study of blood T cell repertoires in COVID-19. It was during active infection that Seattle patients were enrolled and then longitudinally followed. The TCR comes from a woman aged 25-40 years with COVID-19, enrolled during active disease. The sequencing input was peripheral blood. The rearrangement uses TRBV19 and TRBJ2-2; D perhaps matches TRBD1 (5 bases). The CDR3 DNA sequence: TGTGCCAGTAGTATGCAGGGTGACGGGGAGCTGTTTTTT. Translation gives CASSMQGDGELFF.